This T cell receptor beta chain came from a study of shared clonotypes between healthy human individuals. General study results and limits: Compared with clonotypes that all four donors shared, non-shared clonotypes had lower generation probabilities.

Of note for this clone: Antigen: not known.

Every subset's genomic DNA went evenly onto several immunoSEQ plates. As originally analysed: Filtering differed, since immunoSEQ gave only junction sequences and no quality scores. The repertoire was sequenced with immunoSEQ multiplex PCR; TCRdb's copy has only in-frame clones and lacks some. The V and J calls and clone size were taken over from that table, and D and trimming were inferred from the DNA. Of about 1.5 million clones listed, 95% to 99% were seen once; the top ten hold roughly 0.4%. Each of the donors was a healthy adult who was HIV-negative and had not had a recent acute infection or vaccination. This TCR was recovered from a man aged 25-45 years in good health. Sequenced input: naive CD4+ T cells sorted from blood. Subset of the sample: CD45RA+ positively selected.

CDR3 nucleotide sequence: TGTGCCAGCAGCCAAAGCGGGTTCCGCACGGAGACCCAGTACTTC. It codes for CASSQSGFRTETQYF. V gene TRBV14 combines with J gene TRBJ2-5, with D possibly matching TRBD2 (6 bases). Germline CDR1 is SGHDN and CDR2 is FVKESK. V was pared by 2 bases and J by 5 bases, with 15 bases between. CDR3 length: 15 amino acids.